This paragraph covers one T cell receptor beta chain sequence. This specimen belongs to a study of blood T cell repertoires in COVID-19. Turning to the study itself: COVID-19 samples from acute and convalescent phases originated in the United States, Italy and Spain.

As handled by the study authors: Quantification of nucleated cells was approximated via reference gene primer amplification. The data were produced by immunoSEQ multiplex PCR, yet TCRdb's version contains in-frame clones alone and is incomplete. V, J and clone size were drawn from that table, and D and trimming were deduced from the DNA. The table lists 500,000 or so clones, approximately 90% of them singletons. This CDR3 region has 12 residues. Trimming took 8 bases from V and 6 from J, leaving 12 bases between them. Germline V gene data show CDR1 as SGHAT and CDR2 as FQNNGV. Study members were between roughly 18 and 89 years old and lived in around 24 US regions.

The V call is TRBV11-2, the J call TRBJ2-3; D gene uncertain. Input material: PBMCs or T cells enriched from blood (not recorded which). The source of this sequence is a woman in her late teens or twenties who had recovered from COVID-19. In DNA, the CDR3 is TGTGCCAGCGGTTTCCAGAGGGATACGCAGTATTTT. Translation gives CASGFQRDTQYF.